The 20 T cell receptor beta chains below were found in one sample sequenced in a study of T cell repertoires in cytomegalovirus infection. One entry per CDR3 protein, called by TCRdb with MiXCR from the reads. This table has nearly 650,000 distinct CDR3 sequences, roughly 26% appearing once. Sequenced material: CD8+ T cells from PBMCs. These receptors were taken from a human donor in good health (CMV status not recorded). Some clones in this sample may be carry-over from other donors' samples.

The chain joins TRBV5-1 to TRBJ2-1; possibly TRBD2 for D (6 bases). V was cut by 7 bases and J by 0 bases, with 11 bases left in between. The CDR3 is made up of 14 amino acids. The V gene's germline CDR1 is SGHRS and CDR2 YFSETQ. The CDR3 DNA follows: TGCGCCAGCGGGGACTTCAGCTCCTACAATGAGCAGTTCTTC. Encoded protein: CASGDFSSYNEQFF.

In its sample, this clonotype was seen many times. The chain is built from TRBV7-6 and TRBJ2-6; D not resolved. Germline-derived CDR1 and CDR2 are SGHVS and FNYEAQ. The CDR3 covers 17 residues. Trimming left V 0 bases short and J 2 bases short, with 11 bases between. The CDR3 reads CASSLARGVAGANVLTF. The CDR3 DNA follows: TGTGCCAGCAGCTTAGCGCGAGGTGTCGCTGGGGCCAACGTCCTGACTTTC.

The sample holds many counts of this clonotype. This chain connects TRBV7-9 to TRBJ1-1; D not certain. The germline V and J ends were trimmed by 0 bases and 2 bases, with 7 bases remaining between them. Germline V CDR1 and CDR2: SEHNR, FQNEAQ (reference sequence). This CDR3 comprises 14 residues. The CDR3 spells CASSLARLNTEAFF. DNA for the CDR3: TGTGCCAGCAGCTTAGCCAGACTAAACACTGAAGCTTTCTTT. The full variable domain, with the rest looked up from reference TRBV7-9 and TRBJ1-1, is DTGVSQNPRHKITKRGQNVTFRCDPISEHNRLYWYRQTLGQGPEFLTYFQNEAQLEKSRLLSDRFSAERPKGSFSTLEIQRTEQGDSAMYLCASSLARLNTEAFFGQGTRLTVV.

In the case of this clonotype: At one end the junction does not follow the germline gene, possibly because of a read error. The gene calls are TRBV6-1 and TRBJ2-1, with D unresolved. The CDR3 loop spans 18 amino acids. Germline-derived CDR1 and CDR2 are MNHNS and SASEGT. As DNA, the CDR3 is TGTGCCAGCAGTTTTGCCCAACTGACTCAAAGCTCCTACAATGGGCAGTTCTTC. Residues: CASSFAQLTQSSYNGQFF.

The CDR3 DNA reads as TGTGCCAGCAGTTACCGGGAGTCCTACGAGCAGTACTTC. Translated, it gives CASSYRESYEQYF. J is TRBJ2-7 and V is TRBV28, with D perhaps matching TRBD2 (6 bases). Germline assignment: CDR1 MDHEN and CDR2 SYDVKM. The CDR3 covers 13 residues. V gave up 4 bases and J gave up 1 base, with 8 bases separating them.

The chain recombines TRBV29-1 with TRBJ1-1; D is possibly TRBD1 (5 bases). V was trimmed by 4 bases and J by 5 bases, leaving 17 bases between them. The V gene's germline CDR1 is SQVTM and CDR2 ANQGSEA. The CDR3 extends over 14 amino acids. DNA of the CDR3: TGCAGCGTTGGGGGAGGACATTTCGGGACTGAAGCTTTCTTT. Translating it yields CSVGGGHFGTEAFF.

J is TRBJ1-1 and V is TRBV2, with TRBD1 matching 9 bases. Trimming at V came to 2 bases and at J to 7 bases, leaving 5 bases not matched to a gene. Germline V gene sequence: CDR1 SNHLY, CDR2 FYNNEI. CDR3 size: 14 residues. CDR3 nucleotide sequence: TGTGCCAGCAGTGAATCCGGGACAGGGATTGAAGCTTTCTTT. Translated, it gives CASSESGTGIEAFF.

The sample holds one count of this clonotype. CDR3 sequence reads: CASSDRLEAFF. Here the CDR3 DNA reads TGTGCCAGCAGTGACAGGCTCGAAGCTTTCTTT. The rearrangement links TRBV9 to TRBJ1-1; TRBD1 is a possible D gene (6 bases). Germline V CDR1 and CDR2: SGDLS, YYNGEE. The CDR3 runs 11 residues. V gave up 5 bases and J gave up 8 bases, with 10 bases separating them.

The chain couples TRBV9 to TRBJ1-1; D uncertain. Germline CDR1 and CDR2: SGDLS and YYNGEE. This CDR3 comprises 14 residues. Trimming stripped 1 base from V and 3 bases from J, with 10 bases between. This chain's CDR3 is CASSVMERDTEAFF. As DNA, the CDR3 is TGTGCCAGCAGCGTAATGGAGCGAGACACTGAAGCTTTCTTT.

The CDR3 coding sequence is TGTGCCAGTAGTATAGCGGGACAGAATGAAGCTTTCTTT. Translated, it gives CASSIAGQNEAFF. The rearrangement uses TRBV19 and TRBJ1-1; 7 nucleotides line up with TRBD1. The CDR3 is made up of 13 amino acids. Per the germline V gene, CDR1 is LNHDA and CDR2 is SQIVND (reference sequence). J was trimmed by 7 bases and V by 1 base; bases with no gene match: 3.

In nucleotides, the CDR3 is TGTGCCAGCAGTTACTCCCTCAGGGATACCTCTGGAAACACCATATATTTT. Protein: CASSYSLRDTSGNTIYF. The chain uses TRBV12-3 or TRBV12-4 and TRBJ1-3, with D maybe TRBD1 (5 bases). The CDR3 sequence is 17 residues long. V gave up 4 bases and J gave up 0 bases, with 16 bases separating them.

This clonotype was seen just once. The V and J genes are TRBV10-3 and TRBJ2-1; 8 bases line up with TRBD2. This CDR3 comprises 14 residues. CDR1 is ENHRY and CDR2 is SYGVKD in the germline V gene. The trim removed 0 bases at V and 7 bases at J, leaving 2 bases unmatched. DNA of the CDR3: TGTGCCATCAGTGAGTCCCGCGGGGGGAATGAGCAGTTCTTC. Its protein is CAISESRGGNEQFF.

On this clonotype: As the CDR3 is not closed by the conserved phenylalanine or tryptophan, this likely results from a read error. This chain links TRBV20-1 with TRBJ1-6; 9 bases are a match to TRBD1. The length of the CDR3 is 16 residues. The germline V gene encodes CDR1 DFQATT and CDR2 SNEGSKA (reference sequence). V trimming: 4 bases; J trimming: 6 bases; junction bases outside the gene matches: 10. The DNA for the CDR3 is TGCAGTGCTACAACTGGACAGGGGCCTATTAATTCACCCCTCCACATT. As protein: CSATTGQGPINSPLHI.

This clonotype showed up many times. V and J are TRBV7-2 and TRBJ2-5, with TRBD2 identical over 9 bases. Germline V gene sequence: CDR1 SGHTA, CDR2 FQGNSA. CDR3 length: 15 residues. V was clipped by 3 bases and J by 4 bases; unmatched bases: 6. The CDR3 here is CASSLGGGAGETQYF. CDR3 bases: TGTGCCAGCAGCTTGGGCGGGGGGGCCGGAGAGACCCAGTACTTC.

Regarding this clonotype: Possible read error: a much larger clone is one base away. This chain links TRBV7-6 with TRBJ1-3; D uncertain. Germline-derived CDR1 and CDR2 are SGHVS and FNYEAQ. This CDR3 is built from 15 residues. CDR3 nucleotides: TGTGCCAACAGCTTTCTCGGGGTGGCCGGAAACACCATATATTTT. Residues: CANSFLGVAGNTIYF.

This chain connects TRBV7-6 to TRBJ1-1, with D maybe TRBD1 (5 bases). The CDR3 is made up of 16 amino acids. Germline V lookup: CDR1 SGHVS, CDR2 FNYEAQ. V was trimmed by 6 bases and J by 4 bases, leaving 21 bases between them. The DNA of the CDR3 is TGTGCCAGCAGTTTTACAGACCTAACGAGGGGCACTGAAGCTTTCTTT. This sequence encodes CASSFTDLTRGTEAFF.

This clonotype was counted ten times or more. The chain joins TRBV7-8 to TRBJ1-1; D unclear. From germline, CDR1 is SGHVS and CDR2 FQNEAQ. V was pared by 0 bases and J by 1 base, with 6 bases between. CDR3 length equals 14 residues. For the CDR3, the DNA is TGTGCCAGCAGCTTAGCACAGAAGAACACTGAAGCTTTCTTT. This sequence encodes CASSLAQKNTEAFF.

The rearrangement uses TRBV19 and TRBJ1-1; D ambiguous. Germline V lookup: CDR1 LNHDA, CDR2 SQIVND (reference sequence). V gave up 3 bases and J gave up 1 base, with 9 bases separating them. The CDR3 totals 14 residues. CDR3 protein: CASSMLGENTEAFF. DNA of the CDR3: TGTGCCAGTAGTATGCTCGGGGAGAACACTGAAGCTTTCTTT.

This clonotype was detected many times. CDR3 DNA: TGTGCCAGCAGCTTATTGTTAGGCGACGGTGAGCAGTTCTTC. Amino acid sequence: CASSLLLGDGEQFF. V usage is TRBV7-2 and J usage is TRBJ2-1, with D uncertain. Trimming pared 2 bases from V and 9 bases from J, leaving 14 bases between. The CDR3 contains 14 residues. CDR1 SGHTA and CDR2 FQGNSA come from the germline V gene.

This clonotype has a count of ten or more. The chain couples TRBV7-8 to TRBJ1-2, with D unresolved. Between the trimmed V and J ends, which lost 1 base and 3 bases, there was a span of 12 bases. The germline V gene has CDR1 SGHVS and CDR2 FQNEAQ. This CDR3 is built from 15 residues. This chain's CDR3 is CASSLGRMNDYGYTF. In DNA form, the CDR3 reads TGTGCCAGCAGCTTAGGACGGATGAATGACTATGGCTACACCTTC.